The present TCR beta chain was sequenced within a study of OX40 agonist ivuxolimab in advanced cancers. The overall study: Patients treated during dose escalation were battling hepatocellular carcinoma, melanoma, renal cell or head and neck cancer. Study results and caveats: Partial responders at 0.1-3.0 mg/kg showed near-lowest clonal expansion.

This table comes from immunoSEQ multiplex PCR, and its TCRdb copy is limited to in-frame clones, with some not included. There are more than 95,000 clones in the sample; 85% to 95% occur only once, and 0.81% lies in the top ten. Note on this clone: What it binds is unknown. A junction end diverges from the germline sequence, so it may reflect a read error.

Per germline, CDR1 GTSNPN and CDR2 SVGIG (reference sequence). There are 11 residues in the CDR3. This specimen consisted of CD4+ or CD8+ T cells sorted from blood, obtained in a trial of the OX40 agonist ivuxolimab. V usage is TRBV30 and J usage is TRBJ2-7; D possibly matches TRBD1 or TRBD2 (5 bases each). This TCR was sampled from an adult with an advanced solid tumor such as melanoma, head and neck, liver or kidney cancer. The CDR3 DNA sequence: TGTGCCTGGAGTGTACTAGGACAAGTCTCATTC. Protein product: CAWSVLGQVSF.